This T cell receptor (beta chain) was captured by sequencing in a study of radiation and T cells in renal cell carcinoma. The time point was: baseline pretreatment blood. Indicated treatment: 15 Gy SBRT to primary tumor, nephrectomy 4 weeks later. Serial blood draws occurred at baseline and 2 and 4 weeks post-SBRT. This renal cell carcinoma was of the clear cell type. TCRdb's copy holds only in-frame clones and misses some; the assay was immunoSEQ multiplex PCR. Seen here are 130,000 to 150,000 clones, roughly 90% observed once, and the top ten hold about 12%. This CDR3 is 15 amino acids long. V lost 0 bases and J lost 4, with 11 bases in between. Germline V CDR1 and CDR2: SGHRS, YFSETQ. In regard to this clone: Its antigen is unidentified.

Findings and limits, study-wide: Without pretreatment biopsies, baseline tumor clonotype presence was undetermined. Top tumor clonotypes rose in blood 2 weeks post-radiation, then contracted.

The sequences come from blood, collected from a patient whose treatment included radiotherapy and nephrectomy. This receptor was identified in a woman between 50 and 59 years old with renal cell carcinoma. The chain couples TRBV5-1 to TRBJ1-3; TRBD1 might be the D (5 bases). In DNA form, the CDR3 reads TGCGCCAGCAGCTTGGGGCTGGCAGGGGGAAACACCATATATTTT. It encodes CASSLGLAGGNTIYF.